This T cell receptor (beta chain) was documented in a study of vaccination and CD4 T cells after COVID-19. Treatment given: 10-day PBMC culture with coronavirus spike peptide pools or control peptides (ViraFEST assay). With regard to this clonotype: Its specificity is not known.

Germline CDR1 and CDR2: SGHVS and FNYEAQ. V shed 5 bases, J shed 2 bases, and the junction held 4 bases outside the gene matches. CDR3 length: 14 amino acids. The Oncomine TCR Beta short-read assay was what sequenced the DNA obtained from cultured CD4+ T cells. TCRdb re-called the PCR reads with MiXCR, one entry per CDR3 protein. The data contain fewer than 15,000 distinct CDR3 sequences, about 30% of them singletons. The sample comprised cultured CD4+ T cells from blood. The TCR sequence derives from a human donor with COVID-19. The chain joins TRBV7-6 to TRBJ2-3, with 7 bases aligning to TRBD1. Written as DNA, the CDR3 is TGTGCCAGCAGCCTCGGACAGGCCACAGATACGCAGTATTTT. Amino acids: CASSLGQATDTQYF.